This T cell receptor (beta chain) was sequenced during a study of tumor and adjacent non-tumor tissue in lung cancer. Germline V gene sequence: CDR1 DFQATT, CDR2 SNEGSKA (reference sequence). The CDR3 extends over 13 amino acids. In regard to this clonotype: The junction and the germline gene differ at one end; a read error may be behind it.

RNA was extracted from bulk tissue without any cell sorting. A modified ARM-PCR protocol with three rounds of nested PCR amplified TCRbeta. One entry per CDR3 protein results from TCRdb running MiXCR on the multiplex PCR reads. This table holds some 120,000 distinct CDR3 sequences, around three fifths found once. The V and J genes are TRBV20-1 and TRBJ1-4, with 7 bases that match TRBD1. The specimen sequenced was lung tumor tissue. The TCR originated in a man between 25 and 39 years old with non-small cell lung cancer. The CDR3 region has the DNA TGCAATGCTAGGACAGGAGTAAATGAAGAACTGTTTTTT. Its protein product is CNARTGVNEELFF.